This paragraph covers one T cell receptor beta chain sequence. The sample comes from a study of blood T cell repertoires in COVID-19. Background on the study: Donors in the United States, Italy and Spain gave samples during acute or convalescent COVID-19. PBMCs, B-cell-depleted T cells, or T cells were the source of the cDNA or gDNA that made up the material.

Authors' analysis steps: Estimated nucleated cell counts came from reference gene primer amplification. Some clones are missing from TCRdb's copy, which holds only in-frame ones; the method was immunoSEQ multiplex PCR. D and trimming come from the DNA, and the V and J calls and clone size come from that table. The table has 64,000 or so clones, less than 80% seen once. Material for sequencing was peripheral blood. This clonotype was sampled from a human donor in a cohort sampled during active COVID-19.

The CDR3 spells CAWVAGTRPYEQYF. CDR3 DNA sequence: TGTGCCTGGGTGGCCGGGACTAGACCCTACGAGCAGTACTTC. V usage is TRBV30 and J usage is TRBJ2-7; the match to TRBD2 covers 8 bases. CDR1 and CDR2 from the germline V gene are GTSNPN and SVGIG (reference sequence). The CDR3 has 14 residues. With 5 bases clipped from V and 2 bases from J, the junction kept 8 bases outside the gene matches.